This T cell receptor (beta chain) is from a study of blood T cell repertoires in COVID-19. This CDR3 is built from 14 residues. Germline V gene data show CDR1 as LNHDA and CDR2 as SQIVND (reference sequence). V trimming: 6 bases; J trimming: 1 base; junction bases outside the gene matches: 1. Seattle cases were enrolled at active infection and followed longitudinally. Assay: immunoSEQ multiplex PCR; the TCRdb copy retains only in-frame clones and omits some. This table has roughly 290,000 clones, about 85% appearing once. The TCR comes from a human donor with COVID-19, enrolled during active disease. The donor label of this sample is uncertain. Sample: peripheral blood. The rearrangement links TRBV19 to TRBJ2-3; 10 bases line up with TRBD1. CDR3 amino acids: CASRDRGGTDTQYF. The DNA of the CDR3 is TGTGCCAGTAGGGACAGGGGGGGCACAGATACGCAGTATTTT.